A single TCR beta chain is shown here with its context. Its target is not known. The individuals who served as donors were healthy Caucasians living in Russia, aged roughly 6 to 95. This CDR3 is 14 amino acids long. With 2 bases clipped from V and 6 bases from J, the junction kept 6 bases outside the gene matches. Sample-barcoded 5' priming and a J-beta primer mix drove a second PCR of 7 to 11 cycles. TCRdb used MiXCR to reprocess the 5' RACE reads, holding one entry per CDR3 protein. Among 650,000 to 1,000,000 distinct CDR3 sequences listed, around 34% were seen once. The data were taken from a study of blood T cells in healthy people across ages. Across the study: About one barcoded TCR beta cDNA was captured per two T cells.

Whole-study findings and limits: Researchers judged that diversity estimates from one million T cells fell short of true values.

Specimen: blood. This TCR derives from a young man in good health. The chain carries TRBV12-3 or TRBV12-4 and TRBJ1-2, with 7 bases fitting TRBD1. The CDR3 DNA is TGTGCCAGCAGTTTAAGGGGGCTGGGGGATGGCTACACCTTC. This gives the protein CASSLRGLGDGYTF.